Listed here is a single TCR beta chain. This entry belongs to a study of control samples from healthy donors and cancer patients. TCRdb's table, derived via immunoSEQ multiplex PCR, lists solely in-frame clones and lacks some. This sample yields 50,000 or so clones, of which 75% to 90% are seen a single time; around a tenth belongs to the top ten. CDR3 length: 14 amino acids. From germline, CDR1 is SGHTA and CDR2 FQGNSA. Trimming removed 5 bases at V and 1 base at J, with 12 bases between. Sequenced material: blood. This sequence originates from a man between 65 and 85 years old in good health. This rearrangement joins TRBV7-2 to TRBJ2-7; a possible D gene is TRBD2 (5 bases). CDR3 DNA sequence: TGTGCCAGCAGCCTAACCGGGATTTCCTACGAGCAGTACTTC. Its protein product is CASSLTGISYEQYF.